This TCR beta chain was captured by sequencing in a study of cytomegalovirus exposure and HLA in healthy donors. Concerning this clone: Its antigen is as yet unknown.

Study conclusions and caveats: One variant, a missense change in DCLRE1C, was linked in a later analysis to TCR beta V- and J-gene trimming. A further, later analysis showed that HLA-associated TCR beta chains (compared with equally common others) were more clonally expanded.

PCR employed 60 Vbeta and 13 Jbeta primers. Sequencing was performed with immunoSEQ multiplex PCR; in TCRdb, only in-frame clones are kept and a portion is missing. The profile shows approximately 95,000 clones, about 81% of them singletons. Although they were nominally healthy when sampled, donors likely had unrecorded immune exposures. CDR3 length: 16 residues. The germline V gene encodes CDR1 LGHNT and CDR2 FRNRAP. The ends lost 5 bases at V and 6 bases at J; junction bases unmatched: 11. Sequencing used PBMCs. The genes are TRBV12-5 and TRBJ2-1, with TRBD2 matching 9 bases. This TCR derives from a man in his late teens or twenties in good health and CMV-seropositive. The CDR3 sequence: CASGTPIAGEINEQFF. The CDR3 coding sequence is TGTGCTAGTGGTACCCCGATAGCGGGGGAAATCAATGAGCAGTTCTTC.